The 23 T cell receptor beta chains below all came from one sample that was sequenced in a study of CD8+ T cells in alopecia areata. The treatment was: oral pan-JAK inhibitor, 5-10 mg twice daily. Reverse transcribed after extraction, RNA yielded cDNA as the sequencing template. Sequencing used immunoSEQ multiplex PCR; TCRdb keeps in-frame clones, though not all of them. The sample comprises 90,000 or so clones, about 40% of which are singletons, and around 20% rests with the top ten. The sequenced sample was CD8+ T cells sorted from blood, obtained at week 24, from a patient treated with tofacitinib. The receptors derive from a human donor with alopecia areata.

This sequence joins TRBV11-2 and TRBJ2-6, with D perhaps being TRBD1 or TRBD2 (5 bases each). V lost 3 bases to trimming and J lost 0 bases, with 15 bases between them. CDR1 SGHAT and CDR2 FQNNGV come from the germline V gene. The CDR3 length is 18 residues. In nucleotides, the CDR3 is TGTGCCAGCAGCTTCGCTAGGGACGGACTCTCTGGGGCCAACGTCCTGACTTTC. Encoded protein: CASSFARDGLSGANVLTF. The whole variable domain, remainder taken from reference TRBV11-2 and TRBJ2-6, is EAGVAQSPRYKIIEKRQSVAFWCNPISGHATLYWYQQILGQGPKLLIQFQNNGVVDDSQLPKDRFSAERLKGVDSTLKIQPAKLEDSAVYLCASSFARDGLSGANVLTFGAGSRLTVL.

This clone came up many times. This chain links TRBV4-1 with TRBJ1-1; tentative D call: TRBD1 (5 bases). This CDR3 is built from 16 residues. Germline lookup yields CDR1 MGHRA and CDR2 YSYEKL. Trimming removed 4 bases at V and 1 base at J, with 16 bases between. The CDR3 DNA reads TGCGCCAGCAGCCCCGTTTTCGGGGGGAGGAACACTGAAGCTTTCTTT. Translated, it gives CASSPVFGGRNTEAFF.

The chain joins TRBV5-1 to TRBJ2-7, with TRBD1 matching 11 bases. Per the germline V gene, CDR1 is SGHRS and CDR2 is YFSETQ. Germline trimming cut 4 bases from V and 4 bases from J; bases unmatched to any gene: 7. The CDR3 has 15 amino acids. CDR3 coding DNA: TGCGCCAGCAGCCAAGACGGGACAGGGGGTTACGAGCAGTACTTC. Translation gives CASSQDGTGGYEQYF.

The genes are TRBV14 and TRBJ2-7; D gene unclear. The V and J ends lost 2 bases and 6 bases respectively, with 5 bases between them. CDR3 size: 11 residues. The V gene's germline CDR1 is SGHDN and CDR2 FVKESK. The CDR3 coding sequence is TGTGCCAGCAGCCAAAGTGGCGAGCAGTACTTC. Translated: CASSQSGEQYF.

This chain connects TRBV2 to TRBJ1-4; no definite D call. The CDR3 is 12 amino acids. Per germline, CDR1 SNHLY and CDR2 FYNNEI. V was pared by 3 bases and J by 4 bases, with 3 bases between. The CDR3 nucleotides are TGTGCCAGCAGTGAGGGTAATGAAAAACTGTTTTTT. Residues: CASSEGNEKLFF. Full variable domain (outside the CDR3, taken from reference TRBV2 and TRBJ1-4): EPEVTQTPSHQVTQMGQEVILRCVPISNHLYFYWYRQILGQKVEFLVSFYNNEISEKSEIFDDQFSVERPDGSNFTLKIRSTKLEDSAMYFCASSEGNEKLFFGSGTQLSVL.

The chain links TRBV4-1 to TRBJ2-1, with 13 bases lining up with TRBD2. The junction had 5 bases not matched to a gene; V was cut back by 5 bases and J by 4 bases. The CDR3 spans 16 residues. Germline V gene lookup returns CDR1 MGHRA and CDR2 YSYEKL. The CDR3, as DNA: TGCGCCAGCAGCTCGGGACTAGCGGGACTTTACAATGAGCAGTTCTTC. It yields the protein CASSSGLAGLYNEQFF.

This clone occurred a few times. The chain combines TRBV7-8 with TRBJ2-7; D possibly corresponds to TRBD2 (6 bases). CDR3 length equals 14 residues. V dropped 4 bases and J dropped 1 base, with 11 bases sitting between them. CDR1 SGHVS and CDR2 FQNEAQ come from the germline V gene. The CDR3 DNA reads TGTGCCAGCAGCTCGGGGGTTGGTTCCTACGAGCAGTACTTC. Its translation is CASSSGVGSYEQYF.

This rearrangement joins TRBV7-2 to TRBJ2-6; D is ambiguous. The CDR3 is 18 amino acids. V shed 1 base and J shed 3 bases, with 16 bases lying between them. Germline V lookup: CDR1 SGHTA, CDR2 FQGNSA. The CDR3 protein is CASSLGVGIGYGANVLTF. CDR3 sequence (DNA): TGTGCCAGCAGCTTAGGAGTCGGTATAGGGTATGGGGCCAACGTCCTGACTTTC.

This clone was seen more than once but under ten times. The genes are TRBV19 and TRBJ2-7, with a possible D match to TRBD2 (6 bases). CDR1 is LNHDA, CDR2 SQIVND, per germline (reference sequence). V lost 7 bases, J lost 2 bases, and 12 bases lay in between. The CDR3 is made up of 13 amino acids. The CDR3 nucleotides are TGTGCCAGTACGGCGGGACCCCCCTACGAGCAGTACTTC. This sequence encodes CASTAGPPYEQYF.

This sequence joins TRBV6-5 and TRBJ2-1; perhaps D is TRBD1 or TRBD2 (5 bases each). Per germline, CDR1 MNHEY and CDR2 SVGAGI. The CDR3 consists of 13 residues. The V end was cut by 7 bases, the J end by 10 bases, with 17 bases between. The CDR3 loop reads CASNTGAGGEQFF. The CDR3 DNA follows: TGTGCCAGCAACACCGGGGCCGGAGGCGAGCAGTTCTTC.

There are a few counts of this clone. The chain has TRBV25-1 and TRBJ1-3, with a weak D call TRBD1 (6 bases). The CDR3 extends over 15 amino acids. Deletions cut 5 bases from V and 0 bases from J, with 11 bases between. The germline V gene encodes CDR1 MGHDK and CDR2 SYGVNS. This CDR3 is CASSTQGSSGNTIYF. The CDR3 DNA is TGTGCCAGCAGTACACAGGGCTCCTCTGGAAACACCATATATTTT.

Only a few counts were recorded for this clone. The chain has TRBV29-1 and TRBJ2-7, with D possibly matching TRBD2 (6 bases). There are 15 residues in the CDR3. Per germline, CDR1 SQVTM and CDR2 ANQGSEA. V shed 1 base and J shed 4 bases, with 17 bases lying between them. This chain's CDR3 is CSVEVAGPLIYEQYF. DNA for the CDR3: TGCAGCGTTGAAGTTGCGGGACCTCTTATATACGAGCAGTACTTC.

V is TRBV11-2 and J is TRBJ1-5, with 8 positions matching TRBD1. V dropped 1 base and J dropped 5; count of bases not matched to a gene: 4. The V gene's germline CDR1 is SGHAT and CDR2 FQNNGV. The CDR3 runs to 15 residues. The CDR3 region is CASSLGTGQYQPQHF. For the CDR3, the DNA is TGTGCCAGCAGCTTAGGGACAGGGCAGTATCAGCCCCAGCATTTT.

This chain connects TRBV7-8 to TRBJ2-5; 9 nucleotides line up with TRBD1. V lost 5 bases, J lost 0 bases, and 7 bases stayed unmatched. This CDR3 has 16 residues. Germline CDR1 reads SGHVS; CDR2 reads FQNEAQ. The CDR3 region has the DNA TGTGCCAGCAGCCCCGGGACAGGGCCGTACCAAGAGACCCAGTACTTC. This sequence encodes CASSPGTGPYQETQYF.

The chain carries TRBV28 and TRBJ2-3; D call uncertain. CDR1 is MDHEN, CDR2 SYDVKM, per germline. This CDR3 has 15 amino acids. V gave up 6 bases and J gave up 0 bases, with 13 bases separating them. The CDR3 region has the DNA TGTGCCAGCAGCCGGACCAGACGTAGCACAGATACGCAGTATTTT. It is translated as CASSRTRRSTDTQYF.

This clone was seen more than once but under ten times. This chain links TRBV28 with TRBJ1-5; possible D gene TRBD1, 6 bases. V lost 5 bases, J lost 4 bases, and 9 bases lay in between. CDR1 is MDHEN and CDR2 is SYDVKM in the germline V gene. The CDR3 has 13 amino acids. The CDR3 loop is CASSPRGNQPQHF. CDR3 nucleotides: TGTGCCAGCAGTCCCAGGGGTAATCAGCCCCAGCATTTT. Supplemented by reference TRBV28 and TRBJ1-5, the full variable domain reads DVKVTQSSRYLVKRTGEKVFLECVQDMDHENMFWYRQDPGLGLRLIYFSYDVKMKEKGDIPEGYSVSREKKERFSLILESASTNQTSMYLCASSPRGNQPQHFGDGTRLSIL.

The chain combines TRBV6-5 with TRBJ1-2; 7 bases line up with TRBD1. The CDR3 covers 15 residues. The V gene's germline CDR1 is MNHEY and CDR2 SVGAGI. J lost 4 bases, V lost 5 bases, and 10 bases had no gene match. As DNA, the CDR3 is TGTGCCAGCAGTGTCCTGGGGACAGCGTTCTATGGCTACACCTTC. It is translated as CASSVLGTAFYGYTF.

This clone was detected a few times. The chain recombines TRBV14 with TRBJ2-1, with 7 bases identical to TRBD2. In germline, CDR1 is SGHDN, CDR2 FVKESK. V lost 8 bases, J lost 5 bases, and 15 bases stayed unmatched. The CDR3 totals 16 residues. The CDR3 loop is CASRPLGEGRNNEQFF. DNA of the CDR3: TGTGCCAGCCGCCCGTTGGGGGAGGGCCGCAACAATGAGCAGTTCTTC.

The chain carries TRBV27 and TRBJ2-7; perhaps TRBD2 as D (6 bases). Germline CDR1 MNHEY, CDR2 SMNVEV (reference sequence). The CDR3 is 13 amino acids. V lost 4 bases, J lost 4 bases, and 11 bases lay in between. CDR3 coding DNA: TGTGCCAGCAGTTATAGGCGGGGTTACGAGCAGTACTTC. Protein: CASSYRRGYEQYF.

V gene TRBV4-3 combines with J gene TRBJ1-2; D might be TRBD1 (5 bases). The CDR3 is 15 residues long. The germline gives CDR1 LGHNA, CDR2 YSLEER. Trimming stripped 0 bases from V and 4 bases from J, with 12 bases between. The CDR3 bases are TGCGCCAGCAGCCAAGAGTCGCAGGGTGCCTATGGCTACACCTTC. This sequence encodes CASSQESQGAYGYTF.

The DNA for the CDR3 is TGCGCCAGCCCTCGGGAGACCCAGTACTTC. Amino acid sequence: CASPRETQYF. This sequence joins TRBV5-1 and TRBJ2-5; no definite D call. CDR3 length: 10 residues. V lost 7 bases to trimming and J lost 5 bases, with 6 bases between them. Germline CDR1 reads SGHRS; CDR2 reads YFSETQ.

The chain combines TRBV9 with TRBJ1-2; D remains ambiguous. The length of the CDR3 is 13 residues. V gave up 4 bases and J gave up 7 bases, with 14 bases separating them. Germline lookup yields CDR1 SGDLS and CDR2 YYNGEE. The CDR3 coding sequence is TGTGCCAGCAGCTCGCCAGTTTTGCCTGGCTACACCTTC. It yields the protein CASSSPVLPGYTF.

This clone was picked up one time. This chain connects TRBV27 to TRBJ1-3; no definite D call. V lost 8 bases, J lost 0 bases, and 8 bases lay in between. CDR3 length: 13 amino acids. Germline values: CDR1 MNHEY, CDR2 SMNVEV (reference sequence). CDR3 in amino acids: CASRAGSGNTIYF. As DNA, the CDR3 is TGTGCCAGCCGTGCGGGCTCTGGAAACACCATATATTTT.